The following is a T cell receptor (beta chain) sequence with its context. Its matching antigen is unknown. This record comes from a study of cytomegalovirus exposure and HLA in healthy donors. Study in general: Samples from HLA-typed donors yielded about 86 million unique TCRs in an early data release.

PCR was performed using 60 Vbeta and 13 Jbeta primers. Profiled with immunoSEQ multiplex PCR; TCRdb holds only in-frame clones, not every one. The table lists a few hundred thousand clones, over 75% of them singletons. Germline loops: CDR1 SGHTA, CDR2 FQGNSA. The V and J ends lost 1 base and 6 bases, in that order; junction bases with no gene match: 7. The CDR3 totals 16 residues. Study-level points and caveats: Later analysis identified 17,000 or so TCR beta sequences associated with HLA alleles, using a false discovery rate threshold of 0.05.

The specimen was PBMCs. The gene calls are TRBV7-2 and TRBJ2-1, with 9 bases that match TRBD1. The sequence derives from a woman in her fifties or sixties in good health and CMV-seropositive. CDR3 sequence (DNA): TGTGCCAGCAGCTTAGGCCCCGGGACAGGGCTCAATGAGCAGTTCTTC. Amino acids: CASSLGPGTGLNEQFF.